These 2 T cell receptor beta chains came from one sample sequenced in a study of regulatory and conventional T cells in RAG deficiency. Using immunoSEQ multiplex PCR, the repertoire was profiled, and TCRdb retains in-frame clones only, with some absent. This sample has 25,000 to 35,000 clones, with just under 90% found just once. These data were also filed under a second study, of regulatory T cells. That report notes: The primer mix had 52 TRBV and 13 TRBJ primers.

Sequenced sample: CD8+ T cells sorted from blood. Source of these receptors: a human donor in good health.

This clone came up once. This chain connects TRBV7-9 to TRBJ1-1, with D possibly matching TRBD1 (5 bases). Per the germline V gene, CDR1 is SEHNR and CDR2 is FQNEAQ (reference sequence). The CDR3 is 17 residues long. The V end lost 3 bases, the J end lost 2 bases, and 19 bases lay between the germline ends. DNA of the CDR3: TGTGCCAGCAGCTTCCCCGGGGGGGGGATGCTAAACACTGAAGCTTTCTTT. Translated: CASSFPGGGMLNTEAFF.

V gene TRBV7-2 combines with J gene TRBJ1-5; D might be TRBD1 (6 bases). Germline CDR1 and CDR2: SGHTA and FQGNSA. With 1 base removed from V and 0 bases from J, the gap between germline ends came to 10 bases. This CDR3 is built from 16 residues. The CDR3 nucleotides are TGTGCCAGCAGCTTAGAGACAGGATATAGCAATCAGCCCCAGCATTTT. Its translation is CASSLETGYSNQPQHF.